A single sample is the source of the 18 T cell receptor beta chains below, sequenced in a study of radiotherapy plus CTLA-4 blockade in lung cancer. Measured with immunoSEQ multiplex PCR; TCRdb has only the in-frame clones, and not every one. Here the sample spans some 27,000 clones, 77% being singletons. Sequencing was performed on peripheral blood, taken from a patient treated with radiotherapy plus ipilimumab. These receptors were collected from a human donor with non-small cell lung cancer that progressed on radiotherapy plus ipilimumab.

J is TRBJ2-3 and V is TRBV29-1; 10 positions agree with TRBD2. This CDR3 spans 13 amino acids. Germline CDR1 reads SQVTM; CDR2 reads ANQGSEA. J gave up 7 bases and V 7 bases, and 8 bases lay outside the gene matches. This chain's CDR3 is CSATSGDRNTQYF. The CDR3 DNA sequence: TGCAGCGCTACTAGCGGGGATAGGAATACGCAGTATTTT.

There are a few counts of this clone. This chain connects TRBV4-1 to TRBJ1-1, with 7 bases lining up with TRBD1. Germline V gene data show CDR1 as MGHRA and CDR2 as YSYEKL. V lost 5 bases to trimming and J lost 2 bases; unmatched junction nucleotides: 8. The CDR3 consists of 15 residues. The CDR3 here is CASSDEQGINTEAFF. DNA of the CDR3: TGCGCCAGCAGCGACGAACAGGGGATCAACACTGAAGCTTTCTTT.

This clone is categorized as medium-sized (0.01 to 0.1%). The genes are TRBV7-3 and TRBJ2-1, with 7 bases matching TRBD2. Germline CDR1 is SGHTA and CDR2 is FQGTGA. The junction had 3 bases not matched to a gene; V was cut back by 1 base and J by 6 bases. CDR3 length: 14 residues. CDR3 nucleotides: TGTGCCAGCAGCTTAAGTTCTAGCGGCAATGAGCAGTTCTTC. Translated, it gives CASSLSSSGNEQFF.

The chain combines TRBV6-4 with TRBJ2-7; no definite D call. Germline-derived CDR1 and CDR2 are MRHNA and SNTAGT. Trimming removed 9 bases at V and 13 bases at J, with 22 bases between. This CDR3 region has 12 residues. The CDR3 nucleotides read TGTGCCAGGCCTGCAGATAGGGTAGCAGGATACTTC. This gives the protein CARPADRVAGYF.

The chain uses TRBV13 and TRBJ2-3; D call uncertain. V was pared by 0 bases and J by 0 bases, with 4 bases between. The CDR3 length is 14 residues. CDR1 and CDR2 (germline): PRHDT, FYEKMQ (reference sequence). CDR3 region: CASSLGTSTDTQYF. CDR3 nucleotides: TGTGCCAGCAGCTTAGGAACTAGCACAGATACGCAGTATTTT.

This rearrangement joins TRBV29-1 to TRBJ2-7, with TRBD2 matching 7 bases. There are 13 residues in the CDR3. Looked up from germline, CDR1 is SQVTM and CDR2 is ANQGSEA. Trimming cost V 4 bases and J 2 bases; bases outside gene matches: 5. CDR3 protein: CSVAAGETYEQYF. CDR3 sequence (DNA): TGCAGCGTTGCTGCGGGGGAAACCTACGAGCAGTACTTC.

The chain uses TRBV6-1 and TRBJ2-5; either TRBD1 or TRBD2 may fit D (6 bases each). The CDR3 has 13 residues. The V and J ends lost 11 bases and 7 bases respectively, with 20 bases between them. Germline values: CDR1 MNHNS, CDR2 SASEGT. CDR3 amino acids: CAAPEGEEVTQYF. Written as DNA, the CDR3 is TGTGCCGCCCCAGAGGGGGAGGAGGTGACCCAGTACTTC.

The chain carries TRBV9 and TRBJ2-1, with 7 bases that match TRBD2. V shed 3 bases, J shed 0 bases, and the junction held 6 bases outside the gene matches. Germline CDR1 reads SGDLS; CDR2 reads YYNGEE. The CDR3 extends over 16 amino acids. The chain's CDR3 is CASSDPAGSSYNEQFF. CDR3 bases: TGTGCCAGCAGCGACCCAGCGGGGAGCTCCTACAATGAGCAGTTCTTC.

V usage is TRBV5-1 and J usage is TRBJ2-7; 7 nucleotides line up with TRBD1. The V gene's germline CDR1 is SGHRS and CDR2 YFSETQ. Trimming at V came to 3 bases and at J to 0 bases, leaving 6 bases not matched to a gene. The CDR3 length is 15 residues. The CDR3 is CASSSQGQNSYEQYF. The CDR3 region has the DNA TGCGCCAGCAGCTCCCAGGGACAGAACTCCTACGAGCAGTACTTC.

Only a few counts were recorded for this clone. The CDR3 region has the DNA TGCGCCAGCAGCCAAGATCGGGTCTATAATTCACCCCTCCACTTT. It is translated as CASSQDRVYNSPLHF. The chain carries TRBV4-3 and TRBJ1-6; D remains ambiguous. CDR1 and CDR2 (germline): LGHNA, YSLEER. The CDR3 contains 15 residues. V lost 0 bases to trimming and J lost 3 bases, with 6 bases between them.

Concerning this clone: Different DNA sequences within this sample yield the same CDR3. The rearrangement uses TRBV5-6 and TRBJ1-2; TRBD1 matches at 11 bases. In germline, CDR1 is SGHDT, CDR2 YYEEEE. This CDR3 spans 14 amino acids. V gave up 3 bases and J gave up 5 bases; unmatched junction bases: 3. CDR3 region: CASSSGTGGYGYTF. The CDR3 DNA is TGTGCCAGCAGCTCCGGGACAGGGGGGTATGGCTACACCTTC.

The chain joins TRBV28 to TRBJ1-5; TRBD1 agrees at 8 bases. Germline values: CDR1 MDHEN, CDR2 SYDVKM. J lost 7 bases, V lost 7 bases, and 12 bases had no gene match. The CDR3 is 15 residues long. In nucleotides, the CDR3 is TGTGCCAGCAACTTTGGACAGGGAGATTACCAGCCCCAGCATTTT. It translates to CASNFGQGDYQPQHF.

The CDR3 here is CASSLGGGSTEAFF. The CDR3 nucleotides read TGTGCCAGCAGTTTGGGGGGAGGAAGCACTGAAGCTTTCTTT. This chain connects TRBV28 to TRBJ1-1, with D possibly TRBD1 on 5 matching bases. CDR3 length: 14 residues. The ends were cut back, 3 bases at V and 4 bases at J, with 12 bases in the middle. From germline, CDR1 is MDHEN and CDR2 SYDVKM.

This clone was counted between two and nine times. The chain has TRBV11-2 and TRBJ2-1; unclear D gene. V lost 5 bases and J lost 0, with 8 bases in between. The length of the CDR3 is 14 residues. Germline V gene lookup returns CDR1 SGHAT and CDR2 FQNNGV. The CDR3: CASSLRLSYNEQFF. CDR3 in DNA: TGTGCCAGCAGCCTGAGACTCTCCTACAATGAGCAGTTCTTC.

The chain links TRBV2 to TRBJ1-1, with D unresolved. CDR3 length equals 12 residues. V shed 7 bases and J shed 10 bases, with 16 bases lying between them. In germline, CDR1 is SNHLY, CDR2 FYNNEI. CDR3 sequence: CASTGEGWGAFF. The CDR3 DNA is TGTGCCAGCACCGGGGAAGGGTGGGGAGCTTTCTTT.

This chain connects TRBV19 to TRBJ1-5, with TRBD1 as a possible D gene (6 bases). Germline CDR1 is LNHDA and CDR2 is SQIVND (reference sequence). The germline V and J ends were trimmed by 3 bases and 6 bases, with 15 bases remaining between them. The CDR3 sequence is 15 residues long. CDR3 amino acids: CASSINRVVGQPQHF. Here the CDR3 DNA reads TGTGCCAGTAGTATTAACAGGGTTGTCGGTCAGCCCCAGCATTTT.

The chain has TRBV6-6 and TRBJ1-2; 7 bases are shared with TRBD1. This CDR3 has 15 amino acids. V shed 6 bases and J 3 bases; nucleotides not matched to a gene: 10. The germline CDR1 and CDR2 sequences are MNHNY and SVGAGI (reference sequence). The CDR3 spells CASRRDSWVDYGYTF. CDR3 DNA: TGTGCCAGCAGACGGGACAGCTGGGTTGACTATGGCTACACCTTC.

This chain links TRBV2 with TRBJ2-5, with no clear D. The CDR3 is made up of 11 amino acids. The germline gives CDR1 SNHLY, CDR2 FYNNEI. Trimming took off 7 bases at V and 10 bases at J, with 13 bases between the two ends. The CDR3 loop reads CASTLSGDQYF. The CDR3 bases are TGTGCCAGCACTCTTTCTGGGGACCAGTACTTC.